This section outlines one T cell receptor (beta chain) sequence together with its context. What it binds is unknown. V was shortened by 5 bases and J by 1 base, with 11 bases between the two germline ends. The CDR3 contains 14 residues. The germline V gene has CDR1 MNHEY and CDR2 SMNVEV (reference sequence). These data come from a study of T cell responses to AZD1222 COVID-19 vaccine. Findings and caveats of the study: Donors were chiefly white British, with a greater number of females, and clonal diversity was perhaps underestimated. Spike-specific TCRs gained breadth and depth after people received two AZD1222 doses. CD4 TCRs linked to vaccination spanned spike, dominating at 160-218 and 743-854.

Clones were sequenced by immunoSEQ multiplex PCR, and TCRdb holds only the in-frame ones, with some missing. This sample has 150,000 to 200,000 clones, with 80% to 95% found just once. The J gene is TRBJ1-1, the V gene TRBV27; weak D call: TRBD1 (6 bases). The TCR originated in an adult in good health. The sample in question was peripheral blood, obtained on day 0 of AZD1222 vaccination. In nucleotides, the CDR3 is TGTGCCAGCAGTGCAGGGGTGTGGAACACTGAAGCTTTCTTT. Protein: CASSAGVWNTEAFF.